Presented here are 29 T cell receptor beta chains from one specimen sequenced in a study of CD4 T cells in relation to SARS-CoV-2 and coronaviruses. TCRdb's table, derived via immunoSEQ multiplex PCR, lists solely in-frame clones and lacks some. The sample shows roughly 20,000 clones, 77% of them seen only once. No antigen has been assigned to these receptors. Unexposed donor CD4+ T cells date from about 2011-2018, before the COVID-19 pandemic. CD4+ T cells were isolated from the cells after around 10 days of culture. The sequencing sample was made of CD4+ T cells from PBMCs, cultured in vitro. These receptors were obtained from a human donor in good health.

As DNA, the CDR3 is TGTGCCAGCAGCCCCTCGTGGGGGGTTAATGGCTACACCTTC. It codes for CASSPSWGVNGYTF. The genes are TRBV7-2 and TRBJ1-2, with D perhaps TRBD1 (5 bases). The CDR3 covers 14 residues. From germline, CDR1 is SGHTA and CDR2 FQGNSA. V lost 5 bases to trimming and J lost 6 bases, with 16 bases between them.

The V and J genes are TRBV2 and TRBJ1-1; D is undetermined. The CDR3 length is 13 residues. Trimming took 0 bases from V and 4 from J, leaving 6 bases between them. Germline V lookup: CDR1 SNHLY, CDR2 FYNNEI. CDR3 residues: CASSEAGATEAFF. CDR3 sequence (DNA): TGTGCCAGCAGTGAAGCTGGAGCCACTGAAGCTTTCTTT. The variable domain in full, with the rest retrieved from reference TRBV2 and TRBJ1-1, is EPEVTQTPSHQVTQMGQEVILRCVPISNHLYFYWYRQILGQKVEFLVSFYNNEISEKSEIFDDQFSVERPDGSNFTLKIRSTKLEDSAMYFCASSEAGATEAFFGQGTRLTVV.

This clone was detected only once. This chain links TRBV19 with TRBJ2-5; 7 nucleotides agree with TRBD1. V lost 6 bases to trimming and J lost 3 bases; unmatched junction nucleotides: 13. The CDR3 length is 16 residues. CDR1 is LNHDA, CDR2 SQIVND, per germline (reference sequence). CDR3 sequence: CASSQTPTGTEETQYF. The CDR3, as DNA: TGTGCCAGTAGCCAAACCCCAACCGGGACAGAAGAGACCCAGTACTTC.

This chain joins TRBV7-9 and TRBJ2-7; the D is unclear. The germline V and J ends were trimmed by 0 bases and 2 bases, with 8 bases remaining between them. This CDR3 is 14 amino acids long. Germline values: CDR1 SEHNR, CDR2 FQNEAQ (reference sequence). DNA for the CDR3: TGTGCCAGCAGCTTAGCCGGTTTAACCTACGAGCAGTACTTC. Protein product: CASSLAGLTYEQYF.

This chain uses TRBV6-1 with TRBJ1-5; D gene ambiguous. Germline V CDR1 and CDR2: MNHNS, SASEGT. V gave up 2 bases and J gave up 4 bases, with 15 bases separating them. The CDR3 has 16 amino acids. As DNA, the CDR3 is TGTGCCAGCAGTGAATTCATAAAGCCGGTAAATCAGCCCCAGCATTTT. Encoded protein: CASSEFIKPVNQPQHF.

This chain links TRBV2 with TRBJ2-1; no clear D. Germline V CDR1 and CDR2: SNHLY, FYNNEI. This CDR3 spans 13 amino acids. V lost 7 bases, J lost 4 bases, and 11 bases lay in between. The CDR3 DNA sequence: TGTGCCAGCACTCAAACCCGGTACAATGAGCAGTTCTTC. Protein sequence: CASTQTRYNEQFF.

V usage is TRBV25-1 and J usage is TRBJ2-7; D tentatively fits TRBD1 or TRBD2 (6 bases each). CDR3 length: 14 residues. V was cut by 1 base and J by 2 bases, with 9 bases left in between. Germline assignment: CDR1 MGHDK and CDR2 SYGVNS. CDR3 protein: CASSESGGAYEQYF. DNA of the CDR3: TGTGCCAGCAGTGAATCCGGGGGCGCCTACGAGCAGTACTTC.

The chain couples TRBV4-2 to TRBJ2-1, with 8 bases identical to TRBD2. This CDR3 has 15 residues. V shed 5 bases, J shed 8 bases, and the junction held 11 bases outside the gene matches. Germline values: CDR1 LGHNA, CDR2 YNFKEQ. The CDR3 is CASSVTGTSGYEQFF. CDR3 nucleotides: TGTGCCAGCAGCGTTACCGGGACTAGTGGGTATGAGCAGTTCTTC.

The chain combines TRBV19 with TRBJ2-3; D gene unclear. Per germline, CDR1 LNHDA and CDR2 SQIVND (reference sequence). Trimming took 5 bases from V and 1 from J, leaving 7 bases between them. This CDR3 has 13 amino acids. The CDR3 DNA sequence: TGTGCCAGTAGTTCCGGACGCACAGATACGCAGTATTTT. As protein: CASSSGRTDTQYF.

This sequence joins TRBV5-1 and TRBJ2-3; TRBD2 agrees at 15 bases. V shed 3 bases, J shed 5 bases, and the junction held 7 bases outside the gene matches. This CDR3 region has 17 residues. Germline assignment: CDR1 SGHRS and CDR2 YFSETQ. CDR3 DNA: TGCGCCAGCAGCTCGGGACTAGCGGGAGGAGGCCTAGATACGCAGTATTTT. As protein: CASSSGLAGGGLDTQYF. Supplemented by reference TRBV5-1 and TRBJ2-3, the full variable domain reads KAGVTQTPRYLIKTRGQQVTLSCSPISGHRSVSWYQQTPGQGLQFLFEYFSETQRNKGNFPGRFSGRQFSNSRSEMNVSTLELGDSALYLCASSSGLAGGGLDTQYFGPGTRLTVL.

This chain connects TRBV15 to TRBJ2-1; D is tentatively TRBD1 or TRBD2 (6 bases each). V lost 3 bases and J 8 bases, leaving 14 bases between the germline ends. The CDR3 covers 14 residues. Germline lookup yields CDR1 LNHNV and CDR2 YYDKDF (reference sequence). CDR3 in amino acids: CATSREGGNDEQFF. The DNA of the CDR3 is TGTGCCACCAGCAGGGAGGGGGGTAACGATGAGCAGTTCTTC.

This clone was seen once. This chain connects TRBV14 to TRBJ2-1; D is undetermined. Germline CDR1 SGHDN, CDR2 FVKESK. V shed 1 base and J shed 5 bases, with 15 bases lying between them. This CDR3 has 16 amino acids. CDR3 in DNA: TGTGCCAGCAGCCAAGCCCGCGTAGCTGCCCACAATGAGCAGTTCTTC. Its protein product is CASSQARVAAHNEQFF.

This chain links TRBV7-3 with TRBJ2-1, with D maybe TRBD2 (6 bases). Germline CDR1 SGHTA, CDR2 FQGTGA. The CDR3 extends over 17 amino acids. V lost 0 bases to trimming and J lost 1 base, with 13 bases between them. The CDR3 DNA reads as TGTGCCAGCAGCTTAACATCTAGCGCTTCGTCCTACAATGAGCAGTTCTTC. Encoded protein: CASSLTSSASSYNEQFF.

This chain connects TRBV2 to TRBJ1-5; a weak D match, TRBD1 (5 bases). V shed 5 bases and J shed 4 bases, with 12 bases lying between them. The CDR3 runs to 14 residues. The germline V gene encodes CDR1 SNHLY and CDR2 FYNNEI. CDR3 amino acids: CASSSQGGNQPQHF. CDR3 nucleotide sequence: TGTGCCAGCAGTTCTCAGGGTGGGAATCAGCCCCAGCATTTT.

This clone was detected once. CDR3 sequence reads: CASSVGAGAHTGELFF. The CDR3 DNA reads TGTGCCAGCAGCGTAGGGGCCGGGGCTCACACCGGGGAGCTGTTTTTT. The chain employs TRBV9 and TRBJ2-2; the D call may be TRBD1 or TRBD2 (5 bases each). Germline V CDR1 and CDR2: SGDLS, YYNGEE. This CDR3 spans 16 amino acids. Trimming removed 0 bases at V and 3 bases at J, with 12 bases between.

The chain uses TRBV6-5 and TRBJ1-1, with D hard to call. The CDR3 length is 12 residues. The V gene's germline CDR1 is MNHEY and CDR2 SVGAGI. V was cut by 0 bases and J by 8 bases, with 7 bases left in between. The DNA for the CDR3 is TGTGCCAGCAGTTACTCGGGGAAGGAAGCTTTCTTT. Translation: CASSYSGKEAFF.

The chain recombines TRBV12-3 or TRBV12-4 with TRBJ2-1; D gene uncertain. This CDR3 region has 12 residues. The V gene lost 11 bases and the J gene lost 6 bases, with 14 bases spanning the gap. The CDR3 sequence: CASQMGINEQFF. CDR3 DNA sequence: TGTGCCTCACAAATGGGAATCAATGAGCAGTTCTTC.

The chain carries TRBV11-2 and TRBJ2-3; D may match TRBD1 or TRBD2 (6 bases each). Between the trimmed V and J ends, which lost 1 base and 2 bases, there was a span of 10 bases. There are 15 residues in the CDR3. Looked up from germline, CDR1 is SGHAT and CDR2 is FQNNGV. CDR3: CASSLGGTLTDTQYF. The CDR3 DNA reads as TGTGCCAGCAGCTTAGGCGGGACACTCACAGATACGCAGTATTTT.

The CDR3 nucleotides are TGTGCCAGCAGTTACTCAAGGGAAGGTGGAAACACCATATATTTT. Protein product: CASSYSREGGNTIYF. The chain uses TRBV6-5 and TRBJ1-3; no reliable D call. The CDR3 sequence is 15 residues long. Trimming removed 0 bases at V and 3 bases at J, with 9 bases between. The V gene's germline CDR1 is MNHEY and CDR2 SVGAGI.

The gene calls are TRBV11-3 and TRBJ1-1; D ambiguous. V was clipped by 6 bases and J by 3 bases, with 11 bases between them. This CDR3 contains 13 residues. Per germline, CDR1 SGHNT and CDR2 YENEEA. The CDR3 spells CASRLRMDTEAFF. CDR3 DNA: TGTGCCAGCAGGCTAAGGATGGACACTGAAGCTTTCTTT.

The chain joins TRBV5-1 to TRBJ1-1; 8 bases agree with TRBD1. CDR1 and CDR2 from the germline V gene are SGHRS and YFSETQ. V trimming: 4 bases; J trimming: 2 bases; junction bases outside the gene matches: 4. CDR3 length equals 14 residues. CDR3 sequence (DNA): TGCGCCAGCAGCACTACAGGGGGAAACACTGAAGCTTTCTTT. It is translated as CASSTTGGNTEAFF.

J is TRBJ2-7 and V is TRBV27, with D maybe TRBD2 (5 bases). V lost 7 bases and J lost 4, with 14 bases in between. CDR1 is MNHEY, CDR2 SMNVEV, per germline (reference sequence). The CDR3 contains 13 residues. The CDR3 loop reads CASKATIHYEQYF. CDR3 in DNA: TGTGCCAGCAAGGCGACTATCCATTACGAGCAGTACTTC.

V usage is TRBV6-4 and J usage is TRBJ2-1; 10 bases agree with TRBD2. The J segment lost 5 bases and the V segment lost 6 bases, leaving 4 bases of the junction unmatched. This CDR3 contains 14 residues. The V gene's germline CDR1 is MRHNA and CDR2 SNTAGT. CDR3 in amino acids: CASSGTSENNEQFF. The CDR3 region has the DNA TGTGCCAGCAGCGGGACTAGCGAGAACAATGAGCAGTTCTTC.

The V call is TRBV19, the J call TRBJ2-4; 11 bases line up with TRBD1. Germline CDR1 and CDR2: LNHDA and SQIVND (reference sequence). CDR3 length: 17 amino acids. Trimming at V came to 4 bases and at J to 8 bases, leaving 13 bases not matched to a gene. CDR3 in amino acids: CASSTLARTGGFDIQYF. As DNA, the CDR3 is TGTGCCAGTAGTACCCTCGCCCGGACAGGGGGCTTTGACATTCAGTACTTC.

The chain joins TRBV12-3 or TRBV12-4 to TRBJ1-2; no definite D call. V was clipped by 3 bases and J by 4 bases, with 9 bases between them. The CDR3 sequence is 13 residues long. The CDR3 coding sequence is TGTGCCAGCAGTTTCGGACGGAGCTATGGCTACACCTTC. It encodes CASSFGRSYGYTF.

The chain uses TRBV27 and TRBJ1-2; D may be TRBD1 (5 bases). Between the trimmed V and J ends, which lost 6 bases and 2 bases, there was a span of 13 bases. From germline, CDR1 is MNHEY and CDR2 SMNVEV (reference sequence). The CDR3 consists of 14 residues. CDR3 coding DNA: TGTGCCAGCAGCCCATGGGAGGGGAACTATGGCTACACCTTC. Protein product: CASSPWEGNYGYTF.

This clone is classed as large. The chain employs TRBV29-1 and TRBJ2-5, with D unclear. The length of the CDR3 is 12 residues. Germline V gene lookup returns CDR1 SQVTM and CDR2 ANQGSEA. The CDR3 DNA reads as TGCACCTTAGCAGGCGTAGGAGAGACCCAGTACTTC. Protein product: CTLAGVGETQYF.

This chain joins TRBV28 and TRBJ2-1; 8 nucleotides align to TRBD2. The germline V gene has CDR1 MDHEN and CDR2 SYDVKM. The CDR3 spans 17 residues. J gave up 4 bases and V 2 bases, and 10 bases lay outside the gene matches. The CDR3 nucleotides are TGTGCCAGCAGTTTAATGGAAACGGGAGGGCCTTACAATGAGCAGTTCTTC. As protein: CASSLMETGGPYNEQFF. The full variable domain, rest sourced from reference TRBV28 and TRBJ2-1, is DVKVTQSSRYLVKRTGEKVFLECVQDMDHENMFWYRQDPGLGLRLIYFSYDVKMKEKGDIPEGYSVSREKKERFSLILESASTNQTSMYLCASSLMETGGPYNEQFFGPGTRLTVL.

CDR3 amino acids: CASSPDQEGEQYF. DNA of the CDR3: TGCGCCAGCAGCCCGGACCAAGAGGGCGAGCAGTACTTC. This sequence joins TRBV5-1 and TRBJ2-7; maybe TRBD2 (5 bases). Germline V gene data show CDR1 as SGHRS and CDR2 as YFSETQ. This CDR3 is 13 amino acids long. V lost 4 bases, J lost 6 bases, and 14 bases lay in between.